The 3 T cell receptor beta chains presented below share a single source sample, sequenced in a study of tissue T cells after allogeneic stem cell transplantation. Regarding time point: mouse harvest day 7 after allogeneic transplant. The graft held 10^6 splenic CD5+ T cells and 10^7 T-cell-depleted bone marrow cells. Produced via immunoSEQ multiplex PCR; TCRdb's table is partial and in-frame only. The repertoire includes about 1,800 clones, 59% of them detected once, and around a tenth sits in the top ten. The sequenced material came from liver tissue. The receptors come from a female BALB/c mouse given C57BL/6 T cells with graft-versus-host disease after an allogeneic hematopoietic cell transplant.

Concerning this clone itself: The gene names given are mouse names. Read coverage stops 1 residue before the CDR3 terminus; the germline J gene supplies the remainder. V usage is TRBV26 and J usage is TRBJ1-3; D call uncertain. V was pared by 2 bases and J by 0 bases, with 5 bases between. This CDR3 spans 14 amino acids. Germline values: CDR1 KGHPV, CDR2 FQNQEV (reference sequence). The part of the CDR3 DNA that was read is TGTGCCAGCAGTCTGGAGGGTTCTGGAAATACGCTCTAT. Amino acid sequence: CASSLEGSGNTLY. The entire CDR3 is CASSLEGSGNTLYF.

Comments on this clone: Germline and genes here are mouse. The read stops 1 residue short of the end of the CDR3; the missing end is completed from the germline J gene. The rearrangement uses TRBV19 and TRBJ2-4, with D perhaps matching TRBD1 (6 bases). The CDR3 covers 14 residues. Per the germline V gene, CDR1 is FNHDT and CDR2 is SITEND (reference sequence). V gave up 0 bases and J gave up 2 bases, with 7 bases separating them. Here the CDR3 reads CASSIDRVQNTLYF. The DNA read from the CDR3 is TGTGCCAGCAGTATAGACAGGGTTCAAAACACCTTGTAC.

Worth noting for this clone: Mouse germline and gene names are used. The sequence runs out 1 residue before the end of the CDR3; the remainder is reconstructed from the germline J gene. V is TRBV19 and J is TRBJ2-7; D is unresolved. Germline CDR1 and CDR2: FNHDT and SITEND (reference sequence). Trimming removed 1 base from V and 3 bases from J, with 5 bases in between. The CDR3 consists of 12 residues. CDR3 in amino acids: CASSIWIYEQYF. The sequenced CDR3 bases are TGTGCCAGCAGTATATGGATCTATGAACAGTAC.